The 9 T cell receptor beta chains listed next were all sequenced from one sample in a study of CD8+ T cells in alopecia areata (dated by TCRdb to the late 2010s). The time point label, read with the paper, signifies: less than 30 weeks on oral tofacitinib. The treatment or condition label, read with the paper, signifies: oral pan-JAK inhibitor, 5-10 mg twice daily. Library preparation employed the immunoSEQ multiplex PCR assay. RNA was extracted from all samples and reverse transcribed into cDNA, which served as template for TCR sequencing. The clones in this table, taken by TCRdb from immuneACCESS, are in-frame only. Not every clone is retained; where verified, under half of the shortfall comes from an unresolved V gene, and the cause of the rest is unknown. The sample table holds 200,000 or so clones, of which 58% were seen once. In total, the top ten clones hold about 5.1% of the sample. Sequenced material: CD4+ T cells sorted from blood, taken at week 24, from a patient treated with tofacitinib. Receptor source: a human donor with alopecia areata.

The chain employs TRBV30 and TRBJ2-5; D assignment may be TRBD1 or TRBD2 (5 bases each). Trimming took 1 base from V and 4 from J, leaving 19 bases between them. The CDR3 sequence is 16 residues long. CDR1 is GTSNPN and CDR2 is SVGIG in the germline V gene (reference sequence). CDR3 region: CAWSAYRGPSGETQYF. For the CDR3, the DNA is TGTGCCTGGAGTGCCTACCGGGGCCCCTCGGGAGAGACCCAGTACTTC. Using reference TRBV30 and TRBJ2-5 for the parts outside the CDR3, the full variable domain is SQTIHQWPATLVQPVGSPLSLECTVEGTSNPNLYWYRQAAGRGLQLLFYSVGIGQISSEVPQNLSASRPQDRQFILSSKKLLLSDSGFYLCAWSAYRGPSGETQYFGPGTRLLVL.

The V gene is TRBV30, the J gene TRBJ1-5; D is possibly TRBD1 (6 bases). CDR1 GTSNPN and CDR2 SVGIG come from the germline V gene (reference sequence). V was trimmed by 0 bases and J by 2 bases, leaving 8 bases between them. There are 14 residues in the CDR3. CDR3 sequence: CAWSVGGGNQPQHF. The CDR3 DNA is TGTGCCTGGAGTGTAGGGGGAGGCAATCAGCCCCAGCATTTT.

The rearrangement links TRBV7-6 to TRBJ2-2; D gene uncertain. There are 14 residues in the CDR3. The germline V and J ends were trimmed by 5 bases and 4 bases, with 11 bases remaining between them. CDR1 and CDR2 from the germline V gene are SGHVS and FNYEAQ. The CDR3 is CASSTLQATGELFF. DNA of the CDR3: TGTGCCAGCAGCACCCTCCAGGCCACCGGGGAGCTGTTTTTT.

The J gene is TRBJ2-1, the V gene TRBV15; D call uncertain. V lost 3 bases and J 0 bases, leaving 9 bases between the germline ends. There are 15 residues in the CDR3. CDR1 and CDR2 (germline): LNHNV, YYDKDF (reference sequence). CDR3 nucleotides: TGTGCCACCAGCAGTCAGGTTAGCTCCTACAATGAGCAGTTCTTC. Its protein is CATSSQVSSYNEQFF.

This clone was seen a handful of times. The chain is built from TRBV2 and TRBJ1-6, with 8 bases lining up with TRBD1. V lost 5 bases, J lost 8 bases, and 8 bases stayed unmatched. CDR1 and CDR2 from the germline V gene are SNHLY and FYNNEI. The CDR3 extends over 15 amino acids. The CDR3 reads CASSFGQGAYSPLHF. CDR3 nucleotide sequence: TGTGCCAGCAGTTTTGGGCAGGGGGCGTATTCACCCCTCCACTTT.

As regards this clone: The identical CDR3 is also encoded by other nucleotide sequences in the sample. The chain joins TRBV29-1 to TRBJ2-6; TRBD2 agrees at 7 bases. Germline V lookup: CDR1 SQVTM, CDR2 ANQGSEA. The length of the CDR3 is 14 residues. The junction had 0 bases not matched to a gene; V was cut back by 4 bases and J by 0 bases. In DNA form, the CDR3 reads TGCAGCGTTGGGACTAGCTCTGGGGCCAACGTCCTGACTTTC. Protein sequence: CSVGTSSGANVLTF.

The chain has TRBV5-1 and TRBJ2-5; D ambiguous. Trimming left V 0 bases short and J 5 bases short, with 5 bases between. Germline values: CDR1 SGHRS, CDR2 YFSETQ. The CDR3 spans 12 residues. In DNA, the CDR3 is TGCGCCAGCAGCTTGGAGACGGAGACCCAGTACTTC. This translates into CASSLETETQYF.

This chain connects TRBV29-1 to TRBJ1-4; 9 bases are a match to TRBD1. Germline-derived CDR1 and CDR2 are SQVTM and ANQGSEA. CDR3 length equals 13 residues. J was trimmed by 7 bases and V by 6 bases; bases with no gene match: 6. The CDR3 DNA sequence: TGCAGCGTCAACAGGGGGCGAGGTGAAAAACTGTTTTTT. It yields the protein CSVNRGRGEKLFF.

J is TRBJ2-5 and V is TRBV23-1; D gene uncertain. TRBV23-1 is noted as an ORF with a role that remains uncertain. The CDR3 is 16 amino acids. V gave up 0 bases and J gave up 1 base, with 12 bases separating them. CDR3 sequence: CASSQSIAQLQETQYF. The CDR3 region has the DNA TGCGCCAGCAGTCAATCGATTGCACAGCTCCAAGAGACCCAGTACTTC.